One sample yielded the 21 T cell receptor beta chains listed below, sequenced in a study of blood T cell repertoires in COVID-19. Assay: immunoSEQ multiplex PCR; the TCRdb copy retains only in-frame clones and omits some. The top ten hold around 21% of the sample, which has tens of thousands of clones, roughly 80% seen once. Sequencing was performed on peripheral blood. These receptors all come from a woman aged 60-75 years with acute or convalescent COVID-19.

This chain links TRBV7-3 with TRBJ1-2; TRBD1 is a possible D gene (5 bases). Germline CDR1 and CDR2: SGHTA and FQGTGA. Trimming cost V 2 bases and J 7 bases, with 11 bases left between them. The CDR3 contains 13 residues. The CDR3 DNA reads as TGTGCCAGCAGCTTACAGGGTTGGGGTGGCTACACCTTC. Protein product: CASSLQGWGGYTF.

CDR3 region: CASSFGTGSGYTF. The CDR3 DNA is TGTGCCAGCAGTTTTGGGACAGGGTCTGGCTACACCTTC. The rearrangement joins TRBV12-3 or TRBV12-4 to TRBJ1-2; TRBD1 matches at 9 bases. The CDR3 length is 13 residues. Trimming at V came to 3 bases and at J to 7 bases, leaving 3 bases not matched to a gene.

The CDR3 here is CASSRYSGTSETNNEQFF. The CDR3 nucleotides are TGTGCCAGCAGCCGTTATTCCGGGACTAGCGAAACTAACAATGAGCAGTTCTTC. The genes are TRBV3-1 (or the pseudogene TRBV3-2) and TRBJ2-1, with 10 bases identical to TRBD2. CDR1 is LGHDT, CDR2 YNNKEL, per germline (reference sequence). This CDR3 contains 18 residues. Trimming cost V 4 bases and J 5 bases; bases outside gene matches: 14.

V is TRBV5-5 and J is TRBJ1-1; the D is unclear. V was clipped by 0 bases and J by 0 bases, with 6 bases between them. CDR3 length: 14 amino acids. Germline V gene sequence: CDR1 SGHKS, CDR2 YYEKEE (reference sequence). The CDR3 bases are TGTGCCAGCAGCTTGGATCCGTTGAACACTGAAGCTTTCTTT. As protein: CASSLDPLNTEAFF.

The J gene is TRBJ1-2, the V gene TRBV25-1; the D gene is possibly TRBD1 (5 bases). Germline V gene lookup returns CDR1 MGHDK and CDR2 SYGVNS. The CDR3 totals 15 residues. Deletions cut 4 bases from V and 8 bases from J, with 20 bases between. CDR3 nucleotide sequence: TGTGCCAGCAGTGGGGCTGTTTGGGGCGCGGAAGGCTACACCTTC. Translation: CASSGAVWGAEGYTF.

The V gene is TRBV5-4, the J gene TRBJ2-2; D remains ambiguous. The CDR3 sequence is 16 residues long. The germline V gene encodes CDR1 SGHNT and CDR2 YYREEE (reference sequence). V lost 1 base and J 4 bases, leaving 14 bases between the germline ends. The CDR3 nucleotides are TGTGCCAGCAGCTTGTACTACTCACGGTCCACCGGGGAGCTGTTTTTT. It encodes CASSLYYSRSTGELFF. The full variable domain, rest sourced from reference TRBV5-4 and TRBJ2-2, is ETGVTQSPTHLIKTRGQQVTLRCSSQSGHNTVSWYQQALGQGPQFIFQYYREEENGRGNFPPRFSGLQFPNYSSELNVNALELDDSALYLCASSLYYSRSTGELFFGEGSRLTVL.

V gene TRBV10-3 combines with J gene TRBJ1-6, with 10 bases matching TRBD1. Germline V gives CDR1 ENHRY, CDR2 SYGVKD. V gave up 6 bases and J gave up 5 bases; unmatched junction bases: 1. The CDR3 has 14 amino acids. CDR3 in amino acids: CAIRGTGDNSPLHF. CDR3 nucleotides: TGTGCCATCAGGGGGACAGGGGATAATTCACCCCTCCACTTT.

V and J are TRBV7-9 and TRBJ2-7; possible D gene TRBD2, 6 bases. Per germline, CDR1 SEHNR and CDR2 FQNEAQ (reference sequence). This CDR3 spans 13 amino acids. Trimming removed 4 bases from V and 4 bases from J, with 11 bases in between. The CDR3, as DNA: TGTGCCAGCAGCTCCTCGGGGGAGTACGAGCAGTACTTC. Residues: CASSSSGEYEQYF.

The V and J genes are TRBV11-2 and TRBJ1-4; D might be TRBD1 (6 bases). The V and J ends lost 5 bases and 6 bases respectively, with 10 bases between them. The germline CDR1 and CDR2 sequences are SGHAT and FQNNGV. The CDR3 is 13 amino acids. The CDR3 spells CASSGWTDEKLFF. The CDR3 nucleotides read TGTGCCAGCAGCGGTTGGACAGATGAAAAACTGTTTTTT.

The chain combines TRBV6-1 with TRBJ1-5, with a possible D match to TRBD1 (6 bases). Germline CDR1 and CDR2: MNHNS and SASEGT. The V end was cut by 1 base, the J end by 7 bases, with 14 bases between. CDR3 size: 15 residues. The chain's CDR3 is CASSEGGPRGQPQHF. In DNA form, the CDR3 reads TGTGCCAGCAGTGAAGGGGGGCCAAGGGGGCAGCCCCAGCATTTT.

This clone was observed a few times. The chain has TRBV7-9 and TRBJ1-3, with 9 positions matching TRBD1. Trimming cost V 3 bases and J 0 bases; bases outside gene matches: 3. Germline V gene lookup returns CDR1 SEHNR and CDR2 FQNEAQ (reference sequence). This CDR3 comprises 16 residues. For the CDR3, the DNA is TGTGCCAGCAGCTTCGGACAGGGGCTCTCTGGAAACACCATATATTTT. This sequence encodes CASSFGQGLSGNTIYF.

V gene TRBV5-1 combines with J gene TRBJ1-6; 8 positions match TRBD1. Germline lookup yields CDR1 SGHRS and CDR2 YFSETQ. The CDR3 is 15 amino acids. Trimming took 2 bases from V and 9 from J; bases not matched to a gene: 7. CDR3 sequence reads: CASSLLTGVVSPLHF. CDR3 coding DNA: TGCGCCAGCAGCTTACTGACAGGGGTGGTTTCACCCCTCCACTTT. Supplemented by reference TRBV5-1 and TRBJ1-6, the full variable domain reads KAGVTQTPRYLIKTRGQQVTLSCSPISGHRSVSWYQQTPGQGLQFLFEYFSETQRNKGNFPGRFSGRQFSNSRSEMNVSTLELGDSALYLCASSLLTGVVSPLHFGNGTRLTVT.

The J gene is TRBJ2-2, the V gene TRBV5-1; the D gene is possibly TRBD1 (6 bases). V was clipped by 3 bases and J by 0 bases, with 9 bases between them. The CDR3 length is 15 residues. Germline V gene data show CDR1 as SGHRS and CDR2 as YFSETQ. Here the CDR3 reads CASSSTGTNTGELFF. The DNA of the CDR3 is TGCGCCAGCAGCTCGACAGGTACGAACACCGGGGAGCTGTTTTTT.

The chain couples TRBV5-5 to TRBJ2-7, with D possibly being TRBD1 (7 bases). V lost 1 base, J lost 5 bases, and 13 bases lay in between. The CDR3 is 14 residues long. Germline V gives CDR1 SGHKS, CDR2 YYEKEE (reference sequence). Here the CDR3 reads CASSLWQGGDEQYF. DNA of the CDR3: TGTGCCAGCAGCTTGTGGCAGGGGGGCGACGAGCAGTACTTC. The full variable domain, in which reference TRBV5-5 and TRBJ2-7 provide the parts outside the CDR3, is DAGVTQSPTHLIKTRGQQVTLRCSPISGHKSVSWYQQVLGQGPQFIFQYYEKEERGRGNFPDRFSARQFPNYSSELNVNALLLGDSALYLCASSLWQGGDEQYFGPGTRLTVT.

The rearrangement uses TRBV4-3 and TRBJ1-1; D call uncertain. The V end lost 4 bases, the J end lost 8 bases, and 14 bases lay between the germline ends. CDR1 LGHNA and CDR2 YSLEER come from the germline V gene. CDR3 length: 13 residues. In DNA form, the CDR3 reads TGCGCCAGCAGCCCCCCCGGCGGCGAAGAAGCTTTCTTT. The encoded protein is CASSPPGGEEAFF.

The gene calls are TRBV7-2 and TRBJ2-5; 11 bases map to TRBD2. Trimming removed 1 base from V and 5 bases from J; junction bases left unmatched: 6. This CDR3 comprises 16 residues. Germline CDR1 is SGHTA and CDR2 is FQGNSA. This CDR3 reads CASSLGLAGGVETQYF. In DNA form, the CDR3 reads TGTGCCAGCAGCTTAGGGCTAGCGGGGGGTGTCGAGACCCAGTACTTC.

This chain connects TRBV2 to TRBJ2-2, with 7 bases identical to TRBD1. Looked up from germline, CDR1 is SNHLY and CDR2 is FYNNEI. The CDR3 loop spans 14 amino acids. The ends lost 3 bases at V and 6 bases at J; junction bases unmatched: 4. In nucleotides, the CDR3 is TGTGCCAGCAGTGACAACAGGGGCCCCGGGGAGCTGTTTTTT. This translates into CASSDNRGPGELFF.

V usage is TRBV24-1 and J usage is TRBJ2-2; 9 bases fit TRBD1. The CDR3 length is 17 residues. Germline CDR1 and CDR2: KGHDR and SFDVKD. The V gene end was trimmed by 2 bases and the J gene end by 5 bases; junction bases not matched to a gene: 8. CDR3 coding DNA: TGTGCCACCAGTGATTGGGGACAGGGAGTAAGGACCGGGGAGCTGTTTTTT. Its protein is CATSDWGQGVRTGELFF.

The rearrangement uses TRBV5-5 and TRBJ2-4; TRBD2 might be the D (5 bases). CDR1 SGHKS and CDR2 YYEKEE come from the germline V gene (reference sequence). Trimming stripped 1 base from V and 0 bases from J, with 8 bases between. CDR3 length equals 15 residues. The CDR3 loop reads CASSLSEGAKNIQYF. DNA for the CDR3: TGTGCCAGCAGCTTGTCTGAGGGAGCCAAAAACATTCAGTACTTC.

This chain joins TRBV4-2 and TRBJ2-3; 8 bases agree with TRBD2. V trimming: 6 bases; J trimming: 4 bases; junction bases outside the gene matches: 12. The CDR3 totals 16 residues. Germline V lookup: CDR1 LGHNA, CDR2 YNFKEQ. CDR3 coding DNA: TGTGCCAGCAGGGCGCGGGGGGCGCCTTGGGCAGATACGCAGTATTTT. It is translated as CASRARGAPWADTQYF.

The chain carries TRBV29-1 and TRBJ1-1; maybe TRBD1 (6 bases). Germline loops: CDR1 SQVTM, CDR2 ANQGSEA. Trimming stripped 4 bases from V and 5 bases from J, with 14 bases between. The CDR3 contains 13 residues. CDR3 nucleotides: TGCAGCGTTGTGGACAGTTGGGGGACTGAAGCTTTCTTT. This gives the protein CSVVDSWGTEAFF.